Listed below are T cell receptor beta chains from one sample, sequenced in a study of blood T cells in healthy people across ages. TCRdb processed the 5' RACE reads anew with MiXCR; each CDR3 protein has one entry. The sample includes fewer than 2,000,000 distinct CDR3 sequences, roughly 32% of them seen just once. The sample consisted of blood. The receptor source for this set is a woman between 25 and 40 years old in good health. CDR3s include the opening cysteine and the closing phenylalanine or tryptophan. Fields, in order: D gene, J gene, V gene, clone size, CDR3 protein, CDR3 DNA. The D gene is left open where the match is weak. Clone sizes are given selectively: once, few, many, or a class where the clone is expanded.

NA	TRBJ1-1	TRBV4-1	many	CASSQDSVGVTEAFF	TGCGCCAGCAGCCAAGACTCCGTTGGGGTCACTGAAGCTTTCTTT
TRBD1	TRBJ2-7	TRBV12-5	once	CASGLGKTGPSYEQYF	TGTGCTAGTGGTTTGGGGAAGACAGGGCCCTCCTACGAGCAGTACTTC
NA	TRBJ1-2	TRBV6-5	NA	CASSSRSRRGYTF	TGTGCCAGCAGTTCCAGATCTCGACGGGGCTACACCTTC
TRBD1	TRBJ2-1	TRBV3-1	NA	CASSQDLGQGAWGSYNEQFF	TGTGCCAGCAGCCAAGATCTAGGACAGGGGGCGTGGGGCTCCTACAATGAGCAGTTCTTC
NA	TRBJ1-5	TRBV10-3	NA	CASPWRDIRAISNQPQHF	TGTGCCAGTCCCTGGAGGGACATCCGAGCGATTAGCAATCAGCCCCAGCATTTT
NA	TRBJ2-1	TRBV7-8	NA	CASSFLGDFSYNGQFF	TGTGCCAGCAGCTTCCTTGGGGACTTTTCCTACAATGGGCAGTTCTTC
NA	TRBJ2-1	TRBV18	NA	CASSSGAVNEQFF	TGTGCCAGCTCATCAGGAGCAGTGAATGAGCAGTTCTTC
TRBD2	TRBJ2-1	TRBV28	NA	CATLAGAYNEQFF	TGTGCCACCTTAGCGGGAGCCTACAATGAGCAGTTCTTC
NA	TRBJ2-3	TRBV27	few	CASTQDTQYF	TGTGCCAGCACGCAAGATACGCAGTATTTT
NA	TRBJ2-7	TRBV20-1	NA	CSEQRPNSYEQYF	TGCAGTGAGCAGAGACCGAACTCCTACGAGCAGTACTTC
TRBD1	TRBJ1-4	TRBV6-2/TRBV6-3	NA	CASPYTDRAELFF	TGTGCCAGCCCGTATACGGACAGGGCCGAACTGTTTTTT
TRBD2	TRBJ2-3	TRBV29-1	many	CSVGKRSGSDTQYF	TGCAGCGTTGGTAAACGAAGCGGGAGTGATACGCAGTATTTT
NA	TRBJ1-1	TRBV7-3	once	CASSRSHGKTEAFF	TGTGCCAGCAGCCGTTCCCACGGTAAGACTGAAGCTTTCTTT
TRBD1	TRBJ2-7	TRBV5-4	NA	CASSLVSTGGFYEQYF	TGTGCCAGCAGCTTGGTTTCAACAGGGGGCTTTTACGAGCAGTACTTC
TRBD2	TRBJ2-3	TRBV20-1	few	CSARVREGKGTQYF	TGCAGTGCTAGAGTGCGGGAGGGTAAAGGGACGCAGTATTTT
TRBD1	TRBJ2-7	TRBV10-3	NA	CAISPRDRDHEQYF	TGTGCCATCAGTCCCCGGGACAGGGACCACGAGCAGTACTTC
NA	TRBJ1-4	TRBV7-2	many	CASSFGTHEKLFF	TGTGCCAGCAGCTTTGGGACTCATGAAAAACTGTTTTTT
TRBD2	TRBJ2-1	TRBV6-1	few	CASRDGTSGYNEQFF	TGTGCCAGCAGGGATGGGACTAGCGGGTACAATGAGCAGTTCTTC
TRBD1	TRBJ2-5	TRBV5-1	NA	CASSSSPTGFKETQYF	TGCGCCAGCAGCTCCAGTCCGACAGGGTTTAAAGAGACCCAGTACTTC
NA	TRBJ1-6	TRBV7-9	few	CASSLASQQTSPLHF	TGTGCCAGCAGCTTAGCGTCACAACAAACTTCACCCCTCCACTTT
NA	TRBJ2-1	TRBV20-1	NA	CSATRGRGYEQFF	TGCAGTGCTACAAGGGGCAGGGGTTACGAGCAGTTCTTC
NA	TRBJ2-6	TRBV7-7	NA	CASSEPGTTGANVLTF	TGTGCCAGCAGCGAACCAGGGACAACTGGGGCCAACGTCCTGACTTTC